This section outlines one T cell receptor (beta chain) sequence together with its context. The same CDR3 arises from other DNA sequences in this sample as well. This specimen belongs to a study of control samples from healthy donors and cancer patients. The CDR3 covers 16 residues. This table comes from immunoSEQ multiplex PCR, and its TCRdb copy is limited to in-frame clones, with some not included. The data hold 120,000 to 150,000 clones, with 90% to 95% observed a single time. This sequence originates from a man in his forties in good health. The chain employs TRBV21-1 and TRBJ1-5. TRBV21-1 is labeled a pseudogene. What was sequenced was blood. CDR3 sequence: CASSKEAPGEVEPQHF. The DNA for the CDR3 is TGTGCCAGCAGCAAGGAGGCCCCGGGGGAGGTGGAGCCCCAGCATTTT.